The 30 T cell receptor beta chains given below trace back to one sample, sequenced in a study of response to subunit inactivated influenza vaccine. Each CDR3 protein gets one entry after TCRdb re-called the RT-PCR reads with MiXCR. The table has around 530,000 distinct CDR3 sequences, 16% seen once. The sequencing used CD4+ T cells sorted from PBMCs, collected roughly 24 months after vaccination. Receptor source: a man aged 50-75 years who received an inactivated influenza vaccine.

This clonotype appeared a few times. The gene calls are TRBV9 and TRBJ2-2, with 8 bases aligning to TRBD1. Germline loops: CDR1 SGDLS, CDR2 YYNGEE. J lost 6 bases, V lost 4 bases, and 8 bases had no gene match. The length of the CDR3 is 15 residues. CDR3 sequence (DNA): TGTGCCAGCAGCCCTACGACAGGGGAAGCCGGGGAGCTGTTTTTT. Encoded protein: CASSPTTGEAGELFF.

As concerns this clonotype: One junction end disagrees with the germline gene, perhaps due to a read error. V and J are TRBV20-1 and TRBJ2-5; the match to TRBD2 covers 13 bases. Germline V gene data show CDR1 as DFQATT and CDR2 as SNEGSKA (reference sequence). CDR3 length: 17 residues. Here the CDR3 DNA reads TGCTGTGCTAGGGGACTAGCGGGGCCACTTACTCAAGAGACCCAGTACTTC. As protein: CCARGLAGPLTQETQYF.

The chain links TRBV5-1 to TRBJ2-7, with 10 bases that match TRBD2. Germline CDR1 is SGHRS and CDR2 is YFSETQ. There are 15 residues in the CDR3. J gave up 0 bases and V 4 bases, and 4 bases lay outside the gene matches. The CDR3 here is CASSVLAGLSYEQYF. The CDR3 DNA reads TGCGCCAGCAGCGTACTAGCGGGACTCTCCTACGAGCAGTACTTC.

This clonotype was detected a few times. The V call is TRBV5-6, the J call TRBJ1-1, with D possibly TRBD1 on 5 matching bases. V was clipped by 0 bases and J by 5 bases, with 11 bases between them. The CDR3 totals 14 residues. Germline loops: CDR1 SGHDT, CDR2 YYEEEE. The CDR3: CASSLVVGGTEAFF. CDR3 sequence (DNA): TGTGCCAGCAGCTTGGTAGTGGGGGGGACTGAAGCTTTCTTT.

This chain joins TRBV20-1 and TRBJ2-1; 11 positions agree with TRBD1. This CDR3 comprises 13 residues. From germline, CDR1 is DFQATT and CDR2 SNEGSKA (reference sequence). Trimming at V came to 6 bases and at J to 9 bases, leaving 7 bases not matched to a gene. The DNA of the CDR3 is TGCAGTGCCCCAAGGACAGGGGGCTTTGAGCAGTTCTTC. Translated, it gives CSAPRTGGFEQFF.

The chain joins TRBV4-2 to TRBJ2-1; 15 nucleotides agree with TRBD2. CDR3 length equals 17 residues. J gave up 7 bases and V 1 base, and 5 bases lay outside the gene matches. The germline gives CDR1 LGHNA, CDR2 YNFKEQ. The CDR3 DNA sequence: TGTGCCAGCAGCCAAGGGACTAGCGGGAGGGCCGGGAATGAGCAGTTCTTC. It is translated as CASSQGTSGRAGNEQFF.

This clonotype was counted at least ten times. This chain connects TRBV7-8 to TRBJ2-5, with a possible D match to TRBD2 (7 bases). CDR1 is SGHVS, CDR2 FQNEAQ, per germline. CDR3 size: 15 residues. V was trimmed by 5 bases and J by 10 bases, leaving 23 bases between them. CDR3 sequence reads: CASSLEGGGLYIQYF. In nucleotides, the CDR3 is TGTGCCAGCAGCCTAGAGGGAGGGGGTCTATATATCCAGTACTTC.

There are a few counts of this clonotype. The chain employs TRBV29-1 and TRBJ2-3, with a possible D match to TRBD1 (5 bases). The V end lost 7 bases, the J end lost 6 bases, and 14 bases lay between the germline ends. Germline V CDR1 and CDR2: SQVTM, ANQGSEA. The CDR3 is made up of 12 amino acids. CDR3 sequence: CSGQGTGDTQYF. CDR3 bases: TGCAGCGGGCAGGGCACCGGGGATACGCAGTATTTT.

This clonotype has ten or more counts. The CDR3 spells CASSPFETDTQYF. The CDR3, as DNA: TGCGCCAGCAGCCCCTTTGAGACAGATACGCAGTATTTT. The chain combines TRBV4-3 with TRBJ2-3; D gene unclear. V was trimmed by 4 bases and J by 3 bases, leaving 8 bases between them. CDR1 and CDR2 (germline): LGHNA, YSLEER. The CDR3 has 13 amino acids.

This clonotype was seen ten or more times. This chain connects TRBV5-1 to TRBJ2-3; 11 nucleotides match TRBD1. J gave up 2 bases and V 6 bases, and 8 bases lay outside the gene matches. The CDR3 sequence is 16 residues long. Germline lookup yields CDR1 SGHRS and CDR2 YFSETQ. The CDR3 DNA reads TGCGCCAGCAACTATCTCGGACAGGGGGCCACAGATACGCAGTATTTT. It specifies CASNYLGQGATDTQYF.

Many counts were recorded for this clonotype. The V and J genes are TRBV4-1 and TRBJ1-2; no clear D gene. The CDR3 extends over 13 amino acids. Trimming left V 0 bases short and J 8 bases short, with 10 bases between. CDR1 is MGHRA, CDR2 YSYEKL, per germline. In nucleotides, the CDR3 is TGCGCCAGCAGCCAAGAGCTGCAGCGCGGCTACACCTTC. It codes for CASSQELQRGYTF.

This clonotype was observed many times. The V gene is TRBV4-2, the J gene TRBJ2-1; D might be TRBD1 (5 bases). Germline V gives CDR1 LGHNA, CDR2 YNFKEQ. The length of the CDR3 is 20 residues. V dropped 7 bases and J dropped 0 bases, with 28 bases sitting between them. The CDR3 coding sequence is TGTGCCAGCACCTCTGAGACAGTCCGCGCTAAAGTTTACTCCTACAATGAGCAGTTCTTC. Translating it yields CASTSETVRAKVYSYNEQFF.

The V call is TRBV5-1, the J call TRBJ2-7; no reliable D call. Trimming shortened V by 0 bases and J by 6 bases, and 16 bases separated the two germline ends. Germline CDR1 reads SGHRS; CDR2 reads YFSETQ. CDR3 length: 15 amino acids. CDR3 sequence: CASSLVGPEHGEQYF. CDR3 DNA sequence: TGCGCCAGCAGCTTGGTAGGCCCTGAACATGGCGAGCAGTACTTC. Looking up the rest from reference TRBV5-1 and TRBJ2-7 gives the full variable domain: KAGVTQTPRYLIKTRGQQVTLSCSPISGHRSVSWYQQTPGQGLQFLFEYFSETQRNKGNFPGRFSGRQFSNSRSEMNVSTLELGDSALYLCASSLVGPEHGEQYFGPGTRLTVT.

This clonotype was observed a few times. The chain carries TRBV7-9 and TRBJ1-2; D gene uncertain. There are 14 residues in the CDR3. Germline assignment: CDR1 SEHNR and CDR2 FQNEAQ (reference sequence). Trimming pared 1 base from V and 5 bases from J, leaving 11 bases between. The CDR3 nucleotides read TGTGCCAGCAGCTTAGAAGGCAGGTGGTATGGCTACACCTTC. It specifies CASSLEGRWYGYTF.

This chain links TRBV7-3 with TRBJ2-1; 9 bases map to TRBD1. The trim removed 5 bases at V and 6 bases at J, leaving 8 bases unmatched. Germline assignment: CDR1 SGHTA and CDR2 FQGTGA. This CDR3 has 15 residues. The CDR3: CASSPQGGQGNEQFF. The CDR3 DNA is TGTGCCAGCAGCCCTCAGGGGGGACAGGGCAATGAGCAGTTCTTC.

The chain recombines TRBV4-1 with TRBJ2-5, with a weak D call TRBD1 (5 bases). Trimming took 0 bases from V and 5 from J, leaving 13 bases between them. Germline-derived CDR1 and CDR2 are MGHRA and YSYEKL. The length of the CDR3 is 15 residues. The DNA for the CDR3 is TGCGCCAGCAGCCAAGATCAAGGGGCTTGGGAGACCCAGTACTTC. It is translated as CASSQDQGAWETQYF.

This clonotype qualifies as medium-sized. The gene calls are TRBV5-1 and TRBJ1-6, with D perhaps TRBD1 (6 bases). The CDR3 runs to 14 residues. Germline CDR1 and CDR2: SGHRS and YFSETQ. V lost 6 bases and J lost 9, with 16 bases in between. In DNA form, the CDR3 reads TGCGCCAGCACCCCCGGGACACGGCGTTCACCCCTCCACTTT. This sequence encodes CASTPGTRRSPLHF.

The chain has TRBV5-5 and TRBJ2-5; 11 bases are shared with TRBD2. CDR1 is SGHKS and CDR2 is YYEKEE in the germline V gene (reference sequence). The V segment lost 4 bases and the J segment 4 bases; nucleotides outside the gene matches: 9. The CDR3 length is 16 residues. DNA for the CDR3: TGTGCCAGCAGCCCCCGGATAGCGGGGGGGCTAGAGACCCAGTACTTC. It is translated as CASSPRIAGGLETQYF.

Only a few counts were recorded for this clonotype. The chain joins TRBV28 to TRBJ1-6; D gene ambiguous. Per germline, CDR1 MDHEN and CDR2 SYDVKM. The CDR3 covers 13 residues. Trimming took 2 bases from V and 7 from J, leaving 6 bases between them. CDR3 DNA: TGTGCCAGCAGTTTACATATGAATTCACCCCTCCACTTT. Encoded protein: CASSLHMNSPLHF.

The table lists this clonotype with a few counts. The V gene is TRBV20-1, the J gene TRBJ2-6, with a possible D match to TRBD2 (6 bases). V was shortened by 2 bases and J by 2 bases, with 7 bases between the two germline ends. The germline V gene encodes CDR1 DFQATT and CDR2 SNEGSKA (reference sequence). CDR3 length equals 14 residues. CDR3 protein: CSARRRAGANVLTF. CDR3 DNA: TGCAGTGCTAGACGGAGGGCTGGGGCCAACGTCCTGACTTTC.

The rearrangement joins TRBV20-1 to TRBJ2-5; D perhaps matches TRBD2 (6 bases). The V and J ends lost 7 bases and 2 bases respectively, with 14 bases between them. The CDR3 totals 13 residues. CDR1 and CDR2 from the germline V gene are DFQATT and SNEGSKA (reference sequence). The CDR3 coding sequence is TGCAGTGTTTCCGGGGACTCTCAAGAGACCCAGTACTTC. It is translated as CSVSGDSQETQYF.

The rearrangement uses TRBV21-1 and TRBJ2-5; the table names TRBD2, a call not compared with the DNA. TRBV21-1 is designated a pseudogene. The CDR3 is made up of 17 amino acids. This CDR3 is CASSKDASGRSQETQYF. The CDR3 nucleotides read TGTGCCAGCAGCAAAGATGCTAGCGGGAGGTCACAAGAGACCCAGTACTTC.

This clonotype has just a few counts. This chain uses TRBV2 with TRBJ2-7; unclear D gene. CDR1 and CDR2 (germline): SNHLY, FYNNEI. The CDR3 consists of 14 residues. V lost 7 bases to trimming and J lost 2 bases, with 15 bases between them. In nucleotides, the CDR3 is TGTGCCAGCAACGGCCGGACGGAGCCCTACGAGCAGTACTTC. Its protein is CASNGRTEPYEQYF.

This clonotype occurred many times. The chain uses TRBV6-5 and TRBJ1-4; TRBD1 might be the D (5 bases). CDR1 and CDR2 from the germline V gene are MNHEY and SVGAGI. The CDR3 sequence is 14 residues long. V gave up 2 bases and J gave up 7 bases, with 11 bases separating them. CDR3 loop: CASSYVLGGEKLFF. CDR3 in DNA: TGTGCCAGCAGTTACGTCCTCGGGGGTGAAAAACTGTTTTTT.

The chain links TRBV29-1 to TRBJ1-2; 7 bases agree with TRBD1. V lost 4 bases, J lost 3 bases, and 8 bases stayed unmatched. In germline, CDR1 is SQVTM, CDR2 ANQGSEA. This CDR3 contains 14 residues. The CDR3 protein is CSVASRGSDYGYTF. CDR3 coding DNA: TGCAGCGTTGCTTCCAGGGGGAGTGACTATGGCTACACCTTC.

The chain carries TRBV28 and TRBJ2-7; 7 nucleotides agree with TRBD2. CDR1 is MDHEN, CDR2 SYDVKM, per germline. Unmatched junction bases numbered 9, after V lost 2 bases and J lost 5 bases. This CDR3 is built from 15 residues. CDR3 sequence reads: CASSLQEAGWDEQYF. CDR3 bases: TGTGCCAGCAGTTTACAAGAAGCGGGATGGGACGAGCAGTACTTC.

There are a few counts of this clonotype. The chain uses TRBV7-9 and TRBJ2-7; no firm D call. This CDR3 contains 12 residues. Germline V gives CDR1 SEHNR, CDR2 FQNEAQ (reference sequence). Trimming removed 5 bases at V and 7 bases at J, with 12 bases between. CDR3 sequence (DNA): TGTGCCAGCAGCCCGAGACCCTTAGAGCAGTACTTC. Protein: CASSPRPLEQYF.

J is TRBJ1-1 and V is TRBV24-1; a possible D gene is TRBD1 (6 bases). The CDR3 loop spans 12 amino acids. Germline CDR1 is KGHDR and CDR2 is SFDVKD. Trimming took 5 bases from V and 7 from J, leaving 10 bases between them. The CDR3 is CATSALRGEAFF. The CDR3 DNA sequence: TGTGCCACCAGTGCTCTCAGGGGTGAAGCTTTCTTT.

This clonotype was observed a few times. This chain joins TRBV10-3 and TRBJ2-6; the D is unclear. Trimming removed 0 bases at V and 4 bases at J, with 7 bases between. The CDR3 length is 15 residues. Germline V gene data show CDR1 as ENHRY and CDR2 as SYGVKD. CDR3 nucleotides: TGTGCCATCAGTGAGTCGTTTACCGGGGCCAACGTCCTGACTTTC. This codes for CAISESFTGANVLTF.

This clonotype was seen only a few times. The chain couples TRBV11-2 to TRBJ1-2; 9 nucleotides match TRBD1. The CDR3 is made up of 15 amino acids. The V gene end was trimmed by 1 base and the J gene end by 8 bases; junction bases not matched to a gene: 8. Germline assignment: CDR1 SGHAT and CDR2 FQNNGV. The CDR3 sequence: CASSLVRGTGQGYTF. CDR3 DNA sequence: TGTGCCAGCAGCTTAGTCCGAGGGACAGGGCAAGGCTACACCTTC. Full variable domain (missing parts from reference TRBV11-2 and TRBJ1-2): EAGVAQSPRYKIIEKRQSVAFWCNPISGHATLYWYQQILGQGPKLLIQFQNNGVVDDSQLPKDRFSAERLKGVDSTLKIQPAKLEDSAVYLCASSLVRGTGQGYTFGSGTRLTVV.